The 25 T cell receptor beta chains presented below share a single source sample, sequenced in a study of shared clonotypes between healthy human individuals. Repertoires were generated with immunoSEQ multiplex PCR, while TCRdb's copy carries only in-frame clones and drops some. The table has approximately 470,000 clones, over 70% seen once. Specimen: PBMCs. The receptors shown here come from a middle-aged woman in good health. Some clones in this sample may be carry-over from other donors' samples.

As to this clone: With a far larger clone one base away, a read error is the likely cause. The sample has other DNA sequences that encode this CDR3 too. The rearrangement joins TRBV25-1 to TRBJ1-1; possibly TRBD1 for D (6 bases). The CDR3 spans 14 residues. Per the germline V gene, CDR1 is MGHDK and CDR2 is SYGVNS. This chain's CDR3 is CASSERGWGTEAFF. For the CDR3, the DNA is TGTGCCAGCAGTGAAAGGGGGTGGGGCACTGAGGCTTTCTTT.

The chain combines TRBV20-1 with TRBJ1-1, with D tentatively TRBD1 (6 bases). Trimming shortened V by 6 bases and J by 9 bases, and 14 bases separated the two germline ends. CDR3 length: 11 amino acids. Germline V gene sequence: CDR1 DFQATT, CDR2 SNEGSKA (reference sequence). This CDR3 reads CSAYGQLQAFF. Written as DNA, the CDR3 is TGCAGTGCCTATGGACAGCTTCAAGCTTTCTTT.

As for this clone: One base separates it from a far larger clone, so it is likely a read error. This CDR3 is CASSQDRTGVHHGYTF. CDR3 nucleotide sequence: TGTGCCAGCAGCCAGGACAGGACGGGAGTTCATCATGGCTACACCTTC. The chain links TRBV7-8 to TRBJ1-2, with 7 positions matching TRBD1. CDR3 size: 16 residues. J gave up 6 bases and V 5 bases, and 15 bases lay outside the gene matches. Germline lookup yields CDR1 SGHVS and CDR2 FQNEAQ. The whole variable domain, remainder taken from reference TRBV7-8 and TRBJ1-2, is GAGVSQSPRYKVAKRGQDVALRCDPISGHVSLFWYQQALGQGPEFLTYFQNEAQLDKSGLPSDRFFAERPEGSVSTLKIQRTQQEDSAVYLCASSQDRTGVHHGYTFGSGTRLTVV.

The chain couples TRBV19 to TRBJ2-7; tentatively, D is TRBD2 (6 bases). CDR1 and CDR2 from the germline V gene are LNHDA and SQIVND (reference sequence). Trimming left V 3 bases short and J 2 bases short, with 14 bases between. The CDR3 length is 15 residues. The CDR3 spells CASSMWASDTYEQYF. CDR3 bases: TGTGCCAGTAGTATGTGGGCTAGCGACACCTACGAGCAGTACTTC.

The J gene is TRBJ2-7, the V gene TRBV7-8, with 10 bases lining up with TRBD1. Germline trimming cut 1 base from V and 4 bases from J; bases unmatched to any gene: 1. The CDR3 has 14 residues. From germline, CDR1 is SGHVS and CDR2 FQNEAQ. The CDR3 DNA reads TGTGCCAGCAGCTTAGAGGGACAGGGGTACGAGCAGTACTTC. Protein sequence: CASSLEGQGYEQYF.

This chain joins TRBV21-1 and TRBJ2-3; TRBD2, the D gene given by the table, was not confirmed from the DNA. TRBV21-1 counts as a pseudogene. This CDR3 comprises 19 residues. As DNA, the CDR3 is TGTGCCAGCAGCAAAGTTAGCCCCATTGAGCGGGAGGACACAGATACGCAGTATTTT. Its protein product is CASSKVSPIEREDTDTQYF.

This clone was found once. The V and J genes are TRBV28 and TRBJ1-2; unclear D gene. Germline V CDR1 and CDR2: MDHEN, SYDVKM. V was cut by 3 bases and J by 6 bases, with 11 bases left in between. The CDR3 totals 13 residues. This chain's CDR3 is CASSFPGSHGYTF. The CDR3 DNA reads TGTGCCAGCAGTTTTCCTGGTAGTCATGGCTACACCTTC.

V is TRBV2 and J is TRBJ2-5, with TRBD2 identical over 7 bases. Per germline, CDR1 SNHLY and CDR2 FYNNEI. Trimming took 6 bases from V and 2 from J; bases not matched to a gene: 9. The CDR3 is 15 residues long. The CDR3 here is CASRRPAGQQETQYF. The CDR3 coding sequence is TGTGCCAGCAGACGTCCAGCGGGGCAACAAGAGACCCAGTACTTC.

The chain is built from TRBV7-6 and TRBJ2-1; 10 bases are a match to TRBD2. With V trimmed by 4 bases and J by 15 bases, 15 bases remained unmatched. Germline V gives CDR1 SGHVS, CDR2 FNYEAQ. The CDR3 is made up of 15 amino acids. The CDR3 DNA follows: TGTGCCAGCAGCTCCGGACTAGCGGAGGGGGTAGATACGTTCTTC. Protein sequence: CASSSGLAEGVDTFF.

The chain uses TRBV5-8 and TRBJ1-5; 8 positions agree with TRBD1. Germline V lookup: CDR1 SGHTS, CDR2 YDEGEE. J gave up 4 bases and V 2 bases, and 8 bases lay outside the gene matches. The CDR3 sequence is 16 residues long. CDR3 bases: TGTGCCAGCAGCTTAAGACAACAGGGGGTAAATCAGCCCCAGCATTTT. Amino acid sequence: CASSLRQQGVNQPQHF. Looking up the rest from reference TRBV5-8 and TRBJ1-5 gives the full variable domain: EAGVTQSPTHLIKTRGQQATLRCSPISGHTSVYWYQQALGLGLQFLLWYDEGEERNRGNFPPRFSGRQFPNYSSELNVNALELEDSALYLCASSLRQQGVNQPQHFGDGTRLSIL.

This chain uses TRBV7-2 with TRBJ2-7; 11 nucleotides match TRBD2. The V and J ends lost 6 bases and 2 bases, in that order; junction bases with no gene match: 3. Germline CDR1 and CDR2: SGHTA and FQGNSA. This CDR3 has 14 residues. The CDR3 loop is CASRQTSGTYEQYF. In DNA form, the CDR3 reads TGTGCCAGCAGGCAGACTAGCGGGACCTACGAGCAGTACTTC. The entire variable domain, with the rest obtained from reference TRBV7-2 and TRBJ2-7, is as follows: GAGVSQSPSNKVTEKGKDVELRCDPISGHTALYWYRQSLGQGLEFLIYFQGNSAPDKSGLPSDRFSAERTGGSVSTLTIQRTQQEDSAVYLCASRQTSGTYEQYFGPGTRLTVT.

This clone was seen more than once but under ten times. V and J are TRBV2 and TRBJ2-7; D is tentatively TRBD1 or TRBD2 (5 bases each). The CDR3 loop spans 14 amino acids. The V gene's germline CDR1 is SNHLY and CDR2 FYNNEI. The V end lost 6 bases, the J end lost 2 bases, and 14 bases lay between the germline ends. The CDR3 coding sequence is TGTGCCAGCAGCCCCCTGTTGGGACCCTACGAGCAGTACTTC. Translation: CASSPLLGPYEQYF.

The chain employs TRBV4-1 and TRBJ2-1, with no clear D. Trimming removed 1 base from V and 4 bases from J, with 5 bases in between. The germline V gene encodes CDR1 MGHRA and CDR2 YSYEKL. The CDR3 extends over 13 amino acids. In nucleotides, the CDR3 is TGCGCCAGCAGCCAAGGGGAATACAATGAGCAGTTCTTC. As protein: CASSQGEYNEQFF.

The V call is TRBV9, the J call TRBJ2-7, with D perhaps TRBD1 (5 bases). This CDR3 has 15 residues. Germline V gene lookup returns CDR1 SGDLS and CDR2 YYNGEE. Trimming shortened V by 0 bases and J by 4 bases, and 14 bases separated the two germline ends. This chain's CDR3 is CASSVAHGQGYEQYF. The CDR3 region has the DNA TGTGCCAGCAGCGTAGCTCATGGGCAGGGTTACGAGCAGTACTTC.

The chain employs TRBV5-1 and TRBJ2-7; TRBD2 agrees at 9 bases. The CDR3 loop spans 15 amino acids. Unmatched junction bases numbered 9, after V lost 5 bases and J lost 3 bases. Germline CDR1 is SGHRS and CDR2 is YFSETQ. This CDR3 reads CASSLGIAGVYEQYF. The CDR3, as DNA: TGCGCCAGCAGTCTTGGGATAGCGGGGGTCTACGAGCAGTACTTC.

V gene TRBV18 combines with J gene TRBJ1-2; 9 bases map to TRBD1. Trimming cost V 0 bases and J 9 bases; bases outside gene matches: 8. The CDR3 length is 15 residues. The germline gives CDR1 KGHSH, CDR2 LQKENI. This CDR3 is CASSPPTGTGSSYTF. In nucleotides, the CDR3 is TGTGCCAGCTCACCACCGACCGGGACAGGGAGTAGCTACACCTTC.

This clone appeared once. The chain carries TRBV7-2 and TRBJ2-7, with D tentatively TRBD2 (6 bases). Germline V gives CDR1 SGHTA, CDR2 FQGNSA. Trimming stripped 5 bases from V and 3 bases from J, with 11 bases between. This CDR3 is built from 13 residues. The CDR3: CASSPGLIYEQYF. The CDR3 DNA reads TGTGCCAGCAGCCCGGGACTCATCTACGAGCAGTACTTC.

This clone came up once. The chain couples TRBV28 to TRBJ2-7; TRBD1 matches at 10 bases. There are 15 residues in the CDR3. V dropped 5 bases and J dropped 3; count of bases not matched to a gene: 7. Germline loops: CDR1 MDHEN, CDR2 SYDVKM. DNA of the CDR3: TGTGCCAGCAGTACCCGGGACAGGGGACACTACGAGCAGTACTTC. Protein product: CASSTRDRGHYEQYF.

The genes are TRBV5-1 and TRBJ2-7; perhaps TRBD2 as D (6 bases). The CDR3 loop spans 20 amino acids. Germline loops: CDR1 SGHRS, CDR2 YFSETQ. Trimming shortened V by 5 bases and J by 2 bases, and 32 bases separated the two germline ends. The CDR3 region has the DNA TGCGCCAGCAGTTGGACCGGGCCTGGGAAAATGGACGGACTACCCTACGAGCAGTACTTC. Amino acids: CASSWTGPGKMDGLPYEQYF.

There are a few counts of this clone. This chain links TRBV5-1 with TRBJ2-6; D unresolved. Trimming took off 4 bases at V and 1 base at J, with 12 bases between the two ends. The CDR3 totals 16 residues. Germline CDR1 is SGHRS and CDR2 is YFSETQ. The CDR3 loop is CASSPAEDSGANVLTF. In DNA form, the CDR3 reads TGCGCCAGCAGCCCGGCGGAAGATTCTGGGGCCAACGTCCTGACTTTC.

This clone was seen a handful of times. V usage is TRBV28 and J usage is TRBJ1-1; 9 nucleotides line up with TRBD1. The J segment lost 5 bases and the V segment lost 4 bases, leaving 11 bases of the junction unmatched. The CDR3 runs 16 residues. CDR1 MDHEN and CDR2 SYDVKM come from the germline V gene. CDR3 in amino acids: CASSSRGQGFGTEAFF. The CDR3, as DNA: TGTGCCAGCAGTTCACGGGGACAGGGATTCGGTACTGAAGCTTTCTTT.

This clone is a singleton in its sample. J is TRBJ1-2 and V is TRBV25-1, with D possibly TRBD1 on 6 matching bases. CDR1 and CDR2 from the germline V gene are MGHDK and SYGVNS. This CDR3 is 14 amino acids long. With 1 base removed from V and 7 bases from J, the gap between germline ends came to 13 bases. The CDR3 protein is CASSEWGRPGGYTF. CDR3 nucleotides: TGTGCCAGCAGTGAATGGGGGCGCCCGGGTGGCTACACCTTC.

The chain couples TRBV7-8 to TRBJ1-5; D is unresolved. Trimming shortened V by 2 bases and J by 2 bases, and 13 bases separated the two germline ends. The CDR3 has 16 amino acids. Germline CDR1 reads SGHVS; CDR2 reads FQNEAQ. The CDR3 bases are TGTGCCAGCAGCTTACTGCCCCCCACTGGCAATCAGCCCCAGCATTTT. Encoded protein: CASSLLPPTGNQPQHF.

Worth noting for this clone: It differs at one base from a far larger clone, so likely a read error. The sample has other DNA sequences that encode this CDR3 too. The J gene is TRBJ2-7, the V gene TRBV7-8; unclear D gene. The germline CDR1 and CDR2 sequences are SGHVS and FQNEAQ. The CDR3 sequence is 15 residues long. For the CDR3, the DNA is TGCGCCAGCAGTTTCCTCCGCTACTCACCCTACGAGCAGTACTTC. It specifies CASSFLRYSPYEQYF.

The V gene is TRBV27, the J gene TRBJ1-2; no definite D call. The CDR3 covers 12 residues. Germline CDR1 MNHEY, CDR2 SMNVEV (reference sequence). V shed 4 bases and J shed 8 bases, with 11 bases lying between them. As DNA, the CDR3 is TGTGCCAGCAGTTCACCCGGAGCGGGCTACACCTTC. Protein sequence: CASSSPGAGYTF.